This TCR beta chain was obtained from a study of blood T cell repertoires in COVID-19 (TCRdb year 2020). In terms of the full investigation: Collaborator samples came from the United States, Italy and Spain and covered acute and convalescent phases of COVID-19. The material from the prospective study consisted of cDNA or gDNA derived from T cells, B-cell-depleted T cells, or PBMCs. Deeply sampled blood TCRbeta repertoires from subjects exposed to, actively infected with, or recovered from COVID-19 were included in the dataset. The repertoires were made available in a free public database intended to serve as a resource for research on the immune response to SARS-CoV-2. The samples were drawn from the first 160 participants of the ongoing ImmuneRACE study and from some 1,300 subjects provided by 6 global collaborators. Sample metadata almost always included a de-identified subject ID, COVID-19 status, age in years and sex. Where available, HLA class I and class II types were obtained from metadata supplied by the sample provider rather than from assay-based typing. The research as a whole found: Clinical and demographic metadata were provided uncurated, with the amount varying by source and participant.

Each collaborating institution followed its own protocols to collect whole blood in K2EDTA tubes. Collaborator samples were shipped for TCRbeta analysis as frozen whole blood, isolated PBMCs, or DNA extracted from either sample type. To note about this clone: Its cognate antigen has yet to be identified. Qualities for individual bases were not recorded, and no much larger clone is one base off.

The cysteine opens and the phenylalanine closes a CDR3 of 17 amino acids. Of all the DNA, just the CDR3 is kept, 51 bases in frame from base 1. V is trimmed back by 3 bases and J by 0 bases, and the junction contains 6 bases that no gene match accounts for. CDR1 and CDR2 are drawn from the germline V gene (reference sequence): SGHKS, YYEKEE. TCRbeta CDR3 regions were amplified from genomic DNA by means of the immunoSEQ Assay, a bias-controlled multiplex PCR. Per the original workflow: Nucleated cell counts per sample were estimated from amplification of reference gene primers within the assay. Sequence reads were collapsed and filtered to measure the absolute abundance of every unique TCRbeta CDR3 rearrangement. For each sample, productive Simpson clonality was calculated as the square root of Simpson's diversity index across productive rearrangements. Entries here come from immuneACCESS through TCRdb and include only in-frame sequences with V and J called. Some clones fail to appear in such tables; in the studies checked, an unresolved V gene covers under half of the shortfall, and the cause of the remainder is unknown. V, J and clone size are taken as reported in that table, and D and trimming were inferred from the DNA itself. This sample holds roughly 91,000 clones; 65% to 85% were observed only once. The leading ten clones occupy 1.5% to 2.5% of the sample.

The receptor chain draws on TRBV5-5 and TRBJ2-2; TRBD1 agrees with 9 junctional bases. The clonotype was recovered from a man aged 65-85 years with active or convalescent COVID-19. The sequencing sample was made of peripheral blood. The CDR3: CASSYSGTGTNTGELFF. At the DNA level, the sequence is TGTGCCAGCAGCTATTCCGGGACAGGGACGAACACCGGGGAGCTGTTTTTT. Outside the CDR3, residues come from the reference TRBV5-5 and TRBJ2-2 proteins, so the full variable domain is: DAGVTQSPTHLIKTRGQQVTLRCSPISGHKSVSWYQQVLGQGPQFIFQYYEKEERGRGNFPDRFSARQFPNYSSELNVNALLLGDSALYLCASSYSGTGTNTGELFFGEGSRLTVL.